This TCR beta chain was profiled in a study of T cell clusters in autoimmune cytopenias. Study-wide background: The median distinct TRB clonotype count was a few thousand per sample, from a median around 50,000 reads. Points from the study as a whole: TRB repertoire shifts in secondary cytopenia and chronic lymphocytic leukemia mostly reflected lymphoma, not autoimmunity.

Multiplex touch-down PCR amplified TRB using TRB-A and TRB-B pools in one tube. No DNA is given; TCRdb re-called the multiplex PCR reads and lists each CDR3 protein once. This repertoire comprises about 3,900 distinct CDR3 sequences; its ten largest clones make up around 15%. This clonotype is labeled medium-sized (0.01 to 0.1%) based on frequency. Its antigen is unidentified. The CDR3 has 13 residues. CDR1 and CDR2 (germline): GTSNPN, SVGIG (reference sequence). Tens of thousands of genome equivalents of blood DNA were amplified for TRB. This sequence originates from a human donor with an autoimmune cytopenia or autoimmune hepatitis (not recorded which). The chain joins TRBV30 to TRBJ2-1. Input material: peripheral blood. The CDR3: CAWSVRLSNEQFF. Complete variable domain (other parts from reference TRBV30 and TRBJ2-1): SQTIHQWPATLVQPVGSPLSLECTVEGTSNPNLYWYRQAAGRGLQLLFYSVGIGQISSEVPQNLSASRPQDRQFILSSKKLLLSDSGFYLCAWSVRLSNEQFFGPGTRLTVL.